This T cell receptor beta chain was observed in a study of OX40 agonist ivuxolimab in advanced cancers. Background on the study: In three patients, partial responses were observed, one with hepatocellular carcinoma and two with cutaneous melanoma.

Study-wide findings and caveats: Relative to CD4+, CD8+ T cells held more expanded clones on average.

Germline V gene data show CDR1 as SEHNR and CDR2 as FQNEAQ (reference sequence). There are 12 residues in the CDR3. V was pared by 6 bases and J by 7 bases, with 10 bases between. Assay used: immunoSEQ multiplex PCR; TCRdb lists only in-frame clones, some missing. This sample has approximately 23,000 clones, with approximately 86% found just once. Details on this clone: What it recognizes is unknown.

This sequence was found in an adult with an advanced solid tumor such as melanoma, head and neck, liver or kidney cancer. The chain employs TRBV7-9 and TRBJ2-1; possible D gene TRBD1, 6 bases. This sample comprised CD4+ or CD8+ T cells sorted from blood, obtained in a trial of the OX40 agonist ivuxolimab. The CDR3 DNA reads TGTGCCAGCAGTTCACAGGGAAATGAGCAGTTCTTC. Translated: CASSSQGNEQFF.